The sequence of this T cell receptor (beta chain) was determined in a study of cytomegalovirus exposure and HLA in healthy donors. Whole-study results and caveats: Associated with HLA alleles at 0.05 false discovery rate in a later analysis were over 15,000 TCR beta sequences. Reports indicated that the classifier achieved high specificity and sensitivity in diagnosing cytomegalovirus status.

Germline CDR1 and CDR2: SGHRS and YFSETQ. Trimming cost V 4 bases and J 0 bases; bases outside gene matches: 6. The CDR3 consists of 15 residues. The PCR employed 60 Vbeta primers together with 13 Jbeta primers. The protocol was immunoSEQ multiplex PCR, while the TCRdb copy is restricted to in-frame clones and leaves out a portion. Altogether under 200,000 clones are present, roughly 68% being singletons, with the ten largest covering approximately 1.8%. Concerning this clone itself: The antigen remains unidentified.

The chain couples TRBV5-1 to TRBJ1-1, with TRBD1 identical over 7 bases. The sequenced material came from PBMCs. This TCR came from a woman aged 25 to 45 in good health and CMV-seronegative. The CDR3 DNA sequence: TGCGCCAGCAGCCTAGACAGGGACCTGAACACTGAAGCTTTCTTT. Translated, it gives CASSLDRDLNTEAFF.